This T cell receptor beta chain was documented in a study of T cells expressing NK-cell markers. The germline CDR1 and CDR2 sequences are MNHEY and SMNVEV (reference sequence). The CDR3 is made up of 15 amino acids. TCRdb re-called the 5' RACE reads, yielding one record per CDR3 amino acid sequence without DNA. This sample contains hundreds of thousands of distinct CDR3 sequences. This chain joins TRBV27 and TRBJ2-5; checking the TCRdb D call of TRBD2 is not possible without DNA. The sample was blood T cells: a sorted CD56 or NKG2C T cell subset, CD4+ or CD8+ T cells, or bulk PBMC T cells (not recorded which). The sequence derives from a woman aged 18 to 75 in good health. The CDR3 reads CASSFLAGAGETQYF.